The clone carrying this TCR beta chain has a single count. Its matching antigen is unknown. These data come from a study of T cell responses to AZD1222 COVID-19 vaccine. Broader study findings: None of the repertoires were sampled until the peak T cell response had passed. At baseline, seropositivity was found in only six AZD1222 recipients. Receipt of two AZD1222 doses was followed by a rise in Spike-specific TCR breadth and depth.

The table came from immunoSEQ multiplex PCR; TCRdb's copy has only in-frame clones and leaves some out. This table holds about 150,000 clones, roughly 90% found once. Second doses were pooled across both intervals (about 4 or about 12 weeks). The sequencing used peripheral blood, collected 28 days after the second AZD1222 dose. The receptor was isolated from an adult who received the AZD1222 COVID-19 vaccine.

Here the CDR3 reads CASSQFRFSYNEQFF. CDR3 sequence (DNA): TGTGCCAGCAGCCAATTCAGGTTCTCCTACAATGAGCAGTTCTTC. The chain combines TRBV3-1 (or the pseudogene TRBV3-2) with TRBJ2-1; D is ambiguous. Germline V gene data show CDR1 as LGHDT and CDR2 as YNNKEL (reference sequence). The V and J ends lost 2 bases and 0 bases respectively, with 8 bases between them. The CDR3 length is 15 residues.